Sequencing of this TCR beta chain was carried out in a study of blood T cell repertoires in COVID-19. Looked up from germline, CDR1 is SNHLY and CDR2 is FYNNEI. The CDR3 runs to 14 residues. The J segment lost 3 bases and the V segment lost 8 bases, leaving 5 bases of the junction unmatched. Only in-frame clones appear in the TCRdb table, and some are missing; sequencing was by immunoSEQ multiplex PCR. The sample shows tens of thousands of clones, approximately 90% of them seen only once. This receptor was taken from a human donor in a cohort sampled during active COVID-19. This chain links TRBV2 with TRBJ2-1; 9 nucleotides agree with TRBD2. The sample comprised peripheral blood. The CDR3 bases are TGTGCCAGCCAAGCACTAGCGGGCTACAATGAGCAGTTCTTC. Its protein is CASQALAGYNEQFF.